Presented here are 24 T cell receptor beta chains from one specimen sequenced in a study of human T cells and chemical hapten exposure. This sample's time point: pre-sensitization, week 0. The sample's treatment: therapeutic diphenylcyclopropenone sensitization with weekly scalp DPC. TCRdb processed the RACE reads anew with MiXCR; each CDR3 protein has one entry. The sample consists of almost 40,000 distinct CDR3 sequences, 7.5% to 9% of them appearing once. The material sequenced was whole blood, taken in connection with sensitization to the hapten diphenylcyclopropenone (DPC). These receptor sequences come from a woman in her 50s with alopecia areata. Some clones in this sample may be carry-over from other donors' samples.

This clonotype was recorded many times. The chain carries TRBV28 and TRBJ1-5; D remains unclear. CDR1 and CDR2 from the germline V gene are MDHEN and SYDVKM. The V end lost 5 bases, the J end lost 0 bases, and 8 bases lay between the germline ends. There are 14 residues in the CDR3. Here the CDR3 DNA reads TGTGCCAGCAGTACATCATATAGCAATCAGCCCCAGCATTTT. It specifies CASSTSYSNQPQHF.

This clonotype was seen at least ten times. This chain links TRBV27 with TRBJ2-1, with TRBD2 matching over 10 bases. The CDR3 extends over 20 amino acids. CDR1 is MNHEY and CDR2 is SMNVEV in the germline V gene (reference sequence). Trimming removed 7 bases from V and 1 base from J; junction bases left unmatched: 19. The CDR3 DNA sequence: TGTGCCAGCACCTTCCTCAGACTAGCGGGTACTAGGAGATCCTACAATGAGCAGTTCTTC. Protein sequence: CASTFLRLAGTRRSYNEQFF.

The chain has TRBV9 and TRBJ2-5; no firm D call. The germline V gene encodes CDR1 SGDLS and CDR2 YYNGEE. The CDR3 is 15 amino acids. V was cut by 3 bases and J by 2 bases, with 14 bases left in between. CDR3 bases: TGTGCCAGCAGCGCTCGAGGTATAAGGCAAGAGACCCAGTACTTC. Amino acids: CASSARGIRQETQYF.

This clonotype has ten or more counts. The rearrangement joins TRBV10-3 to TRBJ2-1, with 7 bases fitting TRBD2. The CDR3 is 15 amino acids. Germline-derived CDR1 and CDR2 are ENHRY and SYGVKD. The V segment lost 6 bases and the J segment 7 bases; nucleotides outside the gene matches: 12. Written as DNA, the CDR3 is TGTGCCATCAGGGGGCCCGGCGGGAGAACGAATGAGCAGTTCTTC. Residues: CAIRGPGGRTNEQFF.

The V and J genes are TRBV12-3 or TRBV12-4 and TRBJ2-4, with D possibly being TRBD2 (5 bases). The CDR3 is made up of 15 amino acids. V shed 7 bases and J shed 0 bases, with 13 bases lying between them. The CDR3 DNA sequence: TGTGCCAGCAAGACAAGCGGCACAGCCAAAAACATTCAGTACTTC. As protein: CASKTSGTAKNIQYF.

This clonotype has a count of ten or more. The CDR3: CSATRQGGYNSPLHF. The CDR3 DNA reads TGCAGTGCTACCCGACAGGGAGGTTATAATTCACCCCTCCACTTT. The V gene is TRBV20-1, the J gene TRBJ1-6; 7 bases fit TRBD1. Germline assignment: CDR1 DFQATT and CDR2 SNEGSKA (reference sequence). The junction had 7 bases not matched to a gene; V was cut back by 4 bases and J by 4 bases. CDR3 length: 15 residues.

This clonotype has ten or more counts. This chain links TRBV12-3 or TRBV12-4 with TRBJ2-3; D is unclear. The CDR3 covers 13 residues. The V end was cut by 5 bases, the J end by 8 bases, with 14 bases between. The CDR3 here is CASSRPVVGTQYF. In DNA form, the CDR3 reads TGTGCCAGCAGTCGCCCGGTGGTGGGTACGCAGTATTTT.

This clonotype was recorded many times. The chain is built from TRBV6-5 and TRBJ2-1; maybe TRBD2 (6 bases). The CDR3 is 14 amino acids. The V and J ends lost 7 bases and 3 bases respectively, with 13 bases between them. Germline V CDR1 and CDR2: MNHEY, SVGAGI. The chain's CDR3 is CASTTSGLYNEQFF. The CDR3 DNA reads TGTGCCAGCACCACTTCGGGACTCTACAATGAGCAGTTCTTC.

This clonotype occurred a few times. The chain carries TRBV2 and TRBJ2-7; a possible D gene is TRBD2 (5 bases). CDR1 is SNHLY and CDR2 is FYNNEI in the germline V gene. Trimming shortened V by 3 bases and J by 7 bases, and 7 bases separated the two germline ends. The CDR3 consists of 11 residues. CDR3 protein: CASSERREQYF. The CDR3 coding sequence is TGTGCCAGCAGTGAGCGGAGGGAGCAGTACTTC.

This clonotype has a handful of counts. The V call is TRBV29-1, the J call TRBJ2-3, with TRBD1 as a possible D gene (6 bases). There are 15 residues in the CDR3. V gave up 7 bases and J gave up 5 bases, with 22 bases separating them. The germline gives CDR1 SQVTM, CDR2 ANQGSEA. The DNA of the CDR3 is TGCAGCGCGTTCCCTCGCGACAGGCTCAGAGATACGCAGTATTTT. Translation: CSAFPRDRLRDTQYF.

The chain recombines TRBV9 with TRBJ2-4; 10 positions agree with TRBD2. Germline V CDR1 and CDR2: SGDLS, YYNGEE. The CDR3 totals 19 residues. V lost 8 bases to trimming and J lost 1 base; unmatched junction nucleotides: 18. This chain's CDR3 is CASSSAPAGGSAAKNIQYF. The CDR3, as DNA: TGTGCCAGTTCCAGCGCCCCAGCGGGAGGGTCGGCGGCCAAAAACATTCAGTACTTC.

This chain links TRBV20-1 with TRBJ2-5; TRBD1 aligns across 10 bases. The length of the CDR3 is 14 residues. Germline V gives CDR1 DFQATT, CDR2 SNEGSKA (reference sequence). The V segment lost 6 bases and the J segment 5 bases; nucleotides outside the gene matches: 9. For the CDR3, the DNA is TGCAGTGCCCTGAGGGACAGGGGTCCGGAGACCCAGTACTTC. This translates into CSALRDRGPETQYF.

This clonotype was recorded at least ten times. This chain's CDR3 is CASRTLGHPNTGELFF. CDR3 bases: TGTGCCAGTAGAACCTTAGGACACCCGAACACCGGGGAGCTGTTTTTT. This chain uses TRBV19 with TRBJ2-2; perhaps TRBD1 as D (5 bases). V shed 6 bases and J shed 0 bases, with 14 bases lying between them. This CDR3 has 16 residues. Germline loops: CDR1 LNHDA, CDR2 SQIVND (reference sequence).

This clonotype was recorded at least ten times. The gene calls are TRBV7-2 and TRBJ2-5, with TRBD1 identical over 9 bases. Germline trimming cut 2 bases from V and 7 bases from J; bases unmatched to any gene: 8. Germline V gene sequence: CDR1 SGHTA, CDR2 FQGNSA. The CDR3 consists of 15 residues. The CDR3 DNA sequence: TGTGCCAGCAGCTTAACGCCGGGACAGGGCGGGACCCAGTACTTC. It codes for CASSLTPGQGGTQYF.

The chain joins TRBV29-1 to TRBJ2-5; tentatively, D is TRBD1 or TRBD2 (5 bases each). This CDR3 is 13 amino acids long. V lost 7 bases and J lost 7, with 19 bases in between. Germline V gene sequence: CDR1 SQVTM, CDR2 ANQGSEA. The CDR3 protein is CSGAGTTTGTQYF. For the CDR3, the DNA is TGCAGCGGAGCCGGGACCACCACGGGGACCCAGTACTTC.

The gene calls are TRBV9 and TRBJ2-5; no clear D gene. This CDR3 region has 14 residues. Trimming took 3 bases from V and 3 from J, leaving 12 bases between them. In germline, CDR1 is SGDLS, CDR2 YYNGEE. The CDR3 reads CASSAPNSEETQYF. CDR3 DNA sequence: TGTGCCAGCAGCGCCCCAAATTCAGAAGAGACCCAGTACTTC.

V is TRBV6-6 and J is TRBJ1-6; TRBD1 matches at 7 bases. J lost 4 bases, V lost 6 bases, and 6 bases had no gene match. Germline-derived CDR1 and CDR2 are MNHNY and SVGAGI (reference sequence). This CDR3 region has 15 residues. The CDR3 loop reads CASSERGQYNSPLHF. DNA for the CDR3: TGTGCCAGCAGCGAGAGGGGACAGTATAATTCACCCCTCCACTTT.

This clonotype was picked up a small number of times. In DNA form, the CDR3 reads TGTGCCAGCAGACTTCAGGGAAGGAATGAAGCTTTCTTT. Its protein product is CASRLQGRNEAFF. The rearrangement joins TRBV14 to TRBJ1-1; TRBD1 might be the D (5 bases). In germline, CDR1 is SGHDN, CDR2 FVKESK. Trimming shortened V by 6 bases and J by 7 bases, and 15 bases separated the two germline ends. The CDR3 consists of 13 residues.

This chain joins TRBV7-3 and TRBJ2-2; 7 bases fit TRBD1. The germline V gene encodes CDR1 SGHTA and CDR2 FQGTGA. The CDR3 spans 16 residues. The junction had 10 bases not matched to a gene; V was cut back by 5 bases and J by 4 bases. The DNA for the CDR3 is TGTGCCAGCAGCGATGCGCAGGGGGTTAGCACCGGGGAGCTGTTTTTT. Protein: CASSDAQGVSTGELFF.

The table lists this clonotype with many counts. This chain uses TRBV7-9 with TRBJ2-4; D uncertain. Trimming took off 3 bases at V and 1 base at J, with 10 bases between the two ends. Germline values: CDR1 SEHNR, CDR2 FQNEAQ (reference sequence). The CDR3 runs 15 residues. CDR3: CASSLVAGAKNIQYF. The CDR3 nucleotides read TGTGCCAGCAGCTTGGTGGCCGGCGCCAAAAACATTCAGTACTTC.

This clonotype was counted many times. The rearrangement links TRBV7-9 to TRBJ1-2; TRBD1 matches at 7 bases. CDR3 length equals 14 residues. V shed 5 bases, J shed 6 bases, and the junction held 9 bases outside the gene matches. Germline V gives CDR1 SEHNR, CDR2 FQNEAQ (reference sequence). CDR3 amino acids: CASSRATGMDGYTF. CDR3 nucleotide sequence: TGTGCCAGCAGCCGCGCGACAGGGATGGATGGCTACACCTTC. Together with reference TRBV7-9 and TRBJ1-2, the CDR3 gives the full variable domain: DTGVSQNPRHKITKRGQNVTFRCDPISEHNRLYWYRQTLGQGPEFLTYFQNEAQLEKSRLLSDRFSAERPKGSFSTLEIQRTEQGDSAMYLCASSRATGMDGYTFGSGTRLTVV.

In its sample, this clonotype was seen many times. The rearrangement joins TRBV5-5 to TRBJ2-4; perhaps TRBD1 as D (5 bases). This CDR3 spans 17 amino acids. In germline, CDR1 is SGHKS, CDR2 YYEKEE (reference sequence). V was pared by 5 bases and J by 0 bases, with 18 bases between. CDR3: CASSSGSPLIAKNIQYF. The CDR3 DNA is TGTGCCAGCAGTTCAGGGTCTCCATTGATAGCCAAAAACATTCAGTACTTC.

There are many counts of this clonotype. The chain has TRBV6-5 and TRBJ2-5; perhaps TRBD2 as D (5 bases). The CDR3 consists of 14 residues. Germline-derived CDR1 and CDR2 are MNHEY and SVGAGI. Trimming took 0 bases from V and 5 from J, leaving 10 bases between them. The chain's CDR3 is CASSYSSRGETQYF. CDR3 DNA sequence: TGTGCCAGCAGTTACTCGAGCCGAGGGGAGACCCAGTACTTC.

This clonotype was observed at least ten times. V gene TRBV12-3 or TRBV12-4 combines with J gene TRBJ2-4; perhaps TRBD1 as D (6 bases). Trimming shortened V by 6 bases and J by 5 bases, and 23 bases separated the two germline ends. CDR3 length: 17 residues. CDR3 in DNA: TGTGCCAGCAGGGAGACAGGTTTAGGAGGAAGTCAAAACATTCAGTACTTC. Amino acids: CASRETGLGGSQNIQYF.